These 8 T cell receptor beta chains came from one sample sequenced in a study of blood T cell repertoires in COVID-19. Data came from immunoSEQ multiplex PCR; TCRdb stores just in-frame clones and leaves some out. The repertoire consists of 150,000 to 200,000 clones, with about 89% occurring once and the leading ten covering around 3.5%. Sequencing was performed on peripheral blood. The receptors come from a man in his 70s with acute or convalescent COVID-19.

The V gene is TRBV5-1, the J gene TRBJ2-3; a possible D gene is TRBD2 (5 bases). This CDR3 has 12 residues. Germline V gene lookup returns CDR1 SGHRS and CDR2 YFSETQ. Trimming left V 8 bases short and J 3 bases short, with 10 bases between. This chain's CDR3 is CASSDTTDTQYF. The CDR3 nucleotides are TGCGCCAGTAGCGACACGACAGATACGCAGTATTTT.

The chain is built from TRBV2 and TRBJ1-6, with D unclear. Germline CDR1 SNHLY, CDR2 FYNNEI. This CDR3 has 16 amino acids. V dropped 7 bases and J dropped 7 bases, with 20 bases sitting between them. The CDR3 nucleotides read TGTGCCAGCACCGAAAACCCAGCGCCCGCGAATTCACCCCTCCACTTT. Its protein product is CASTENPAPANSPLHF.

The chain couples TRBV27 to TRBJ1-1; D remains unclear. With 7 bases removed from V and 1 base from J, the gap between germline ends came to 16 bases. This CDR3 has 15 amino acids. Germline V gives CDR1 MNHEY, CDR2 SMNVEV (reference sequence). This CDR3 is CASNPGFGRNTEAFF. CDR3 DNA sequence: TGTGCCAGCAATCCGGGTTTCGGCAGGAACACTGAAGCTTTCTTT.

The sample holds one count of this clone. This chain links TRBV27 with TRBJ1-1, with 8 nucleotides matching TRBD1. The V gene's germline CDR1 is MNHEY and CDR2 SMNVEV (reference sequence). CDR3 length: 13 amino acids. V shed 8 bases and J 8 bases; nucleotides not matched to a gene: 10. The CDR3 loop is CASGNNRGGEAFF. CDR3 sequence (DNA): TGTGCCAGCGGAAATAACAGGGGGGGGGAAGCTTTCTTT.

The chain has TRBV3-1 (or the pseudogene TRBV3-2) and TRBJ1-2; D gene unclear. This CDR3 region has 12 residues. With 4 bases removed from V and 8 bases from J, the gap between germline ends came to 11 bases. Germline values: CDR1 LGHDT, CDR2 YNNKEL (reference sequence). In DNA form, the CDR3 reads TGTGCCAGCAGCCCCGGCGTGAGGGGCTACACCTTC. Translated: CASSPGVRGYTF.

This chain uses TRBV7-3 with TRBJ1-4, with D possibly matching TRBD1 (5 bases). Germline V gene lookup returns CDR1 SGHTA and CDR2 FQGTGA. CDR3 length equals 13 residues. The V gene lost 4 bases and the J gene lost 10 bases, with 13 bases spanning the gap. DNA of the CDR3: TGTGCCAGCAGCTCGGAAAGGGGAGGAAAACTGTTTTTT. This translates into CASSSERGGKLFF.

The V and J genes are TRBV19 and TRBJ2-2; 7 bases align to TRBD1. CDR1 and CDR2 from the germline V gene are LNHDA and SQIVND (reference sequence). This CDR3 is 15 amino acids long. V lost 5 bases, J lost 3 bases, and 6 bases stayed unmatched. The CDR3 region is CASSATGRDTGELFF. The CDR3 DNA reads as TGTGCCAGTAGTGCGACAGGGAGAGACACCGGGGAGCTGTTTTTT.

The V and J genes are TRBV13 and TRBJ1-2; no reliable D call. Germline-derived CDR1 and CDR2 are PRHDT and FYEKMQ (reference sequence). V lost 3 bases, J lost 2 bases, and 13 bases lay in between. CDR3 size: 15 residues. The CDR3 loop is CASSLWENPNYGYTF. CDR3 DNA: TGTGCCAGCAGCTTGTGGGAGAACCCGAACTATGGCTACACCTTC.